Following are 15 T cell receptor beta chains from one sample sequenced in a study of cytomegalovirus exposure and HLA in healthy donors. The primer mix had 60 Vbeta and 13 Jbeta primers. Using immunoSEQ multiplex PCR, the repertoire was profiled, and TCRdb retains in-frame clones only, with some absent. The table lists about 210,000 clones, about four fifths of them singletons. The specimen sequenced was PBMCs. These receptors originate from a woman between 45 and 65 years old in good health and CMV-seropositive.

The rearrangement joins TRBV27 to TRBJ1-1, with 9 bases matching TRBD1. Losses at the gene ends were 6 bases for V and 2 bases for J; bases not matched to a gene: 4. CDR3 length equals 14 residues. Per germline, CDR1 MNHEY and CDR2 SMNVEV (reference sequence). CDR3 coding DNA: TGTGCCAGCAGCGACAGGGGGATCAACACTGAAGCTTTCTTT. This translates into CASSDRGINTEAFF.

The gene calls are TRBV7-2 and TRBJ2-2; perhaps TRBD1 as D (6 bases). Deletions cut 6 bases from V and 7 bases from J, with 15 bases between. The CDR3 consists of 14 residues. CDR1 and CDR2 (germline): SGHTA, FQGNSA. The CDR3 is CASRQGPRDGELFF. The CDR3 nucleotides are TGTGCCAGCAGACAGGGACCCCGCGACGGGGAGCTGTTTTTT.

The chain recombines TRBV28 with TRBJ1-4; D remains ambiguous. Germline V gene data show CDR1 as MDHEN and CDR2 as SYDVKM. The CDR3 runs to 14 residues. The V end lost 5 bases, the J end lost 4 bases, and 11 bases lay between the germline ends. The CDR3 nucleotides are TGTGCCAGCAGTCTGGGAGGGCTTAATGAAAAACTGTTTTTT. It encodes CASSLGGLNEKLFF.

This chain links TRBV5-4 with TRBJ2-1, with D tentatively TRBD1 (6 bases). This CDR3 comprises 16 residues. CDR1 and CDR2 (germline): SGHNT, YYREEE (reference sequence). V lost 2 bases and J 8 bases, leaving 20 bases between the germline ends. The CDR3 sequence is CASSFPSGRGGDEQFF. The CDR3 DNA follows: TGTGCCAGCAGCTTCCCCTCCGGCAGGGGCGGTGATGAGCAGTTCTTC.

The chain is built from TRBV4-1 and TRBJ1-2; no clear D. Trimming took 0 bases from V and 6 from J, leaving 8 bases between them. CDR3 length equals 13 residues. Germline CDR1 reads MGHRA; CDR2 reads YSYEKL. CDR3 amino acids: CASSQDPQNGYTF. CDR3 DNA sequence: TGCGCCAGCAGCCAAGACCCGCAGAATGGCTACACCTTC.

This clone has only one observation. V gene TRBV7-2 combines with J gene TRBJ1-2, with 7 bases aligning to TRBD1. Trimming at V came to 0 bases and at J to 6 bases, leaving 10 bases not matched to a gene. Germline-derived CDR1 and CDR2 are SGHTA and FQGNSA. There are 16 residues in the CDR3. The CDR3 region has the DNA TGTGCCAGCAGCTTAGCAATCCGACAGGGAATTGATGGCTACACCTTC. Translation gives CASSLAIRQGIDGYTF.

The sample holds one count of this clone. The sample holds other DNA sequences that translate to the same CDR3. The chain employs TRBV4-3 and TRBJ2-2, with D uncertain. V was cut by 0 bases and J by 1 base, with 6 bases left in between. This CDR3 has 15 amino acids. Germline CDR1 LGHNA, CDR2 YSLEER. CDR3 protein: CASSQDGGNTGELFF. Here the CDR3 DNA reads TGCGCCAGCAGCCAAGATGGCGGGAACACCGGGGAGCTGTTTTTT.

This sequence joins TRBV30 and TRBJ1-6; D is unclear. This CDR3 has 12 residues. With 1 base removed from V and 14 bases from J, the gap between germline ends came to 12 bases. The germline gives CDR1 GTSNPN, CDR2 SVGIG (reference sequence). The CDR3 protein is CAWSDNPRSLHF. In DNA, the CDR3 is TGTGCCTGGAGTGACAACCCCAGGTCCCTCCACTTT.

The chain has TRBV6-5 and TRBJ2-7; 9 positions match TRBD1. This CDR3 has 15 amino acids. The V segment lost 2 bases and the J segment 6 bases; nucleotides outside the gene matches: 8. Germline loops: CDR1 MNHEY, CDR2 SVGAGI. The CDR3 here is CASSYRDRGDFEQYF. CDR3 nucleotides: TGTGCCAGCAGTTACCGCGACAGGGGGGATTTCGAGCAGTACTTC.

The rearrangement links TRBV13 to TRBJ2-5; 8 bases are shared with TRBD1. Germline CDR1 PRHDT, CDR2 FYEKMQ (reference sequence). The CDR3 totals 17 residues. V lost 4 bases, J lost 0 bases, and 10 bases stayed unmatched. The CDR3 reads CASSYLTGGIYQETQYF. CDR3 in DNA: TGTGCCAGCAGCTACTTAACAGGGGGGATTTACCAAGAGACCCAGTACTTC.

This sequence joins TRBV4-1 and TRBJ1-5, with 8 bases identical to TRBD1. J was trimmed by 7 bases and V by 2 bases; bases with no gene match: 7. The CDR3 totals 15 residues. Germline lookup yields CDR1 MGHRA and CDR2 YSYEKL. CDR3 DNA: TGCGCCAGCAGCCAACAGACAGGGGAAGGACAGCCCCAGCATTTT. It yields the protein CASSQQTGEGQPQHF.

This chain links TRBV28 with TRBJ2-1; 7 positions agree with TRBD2. Trimming at V came to 2 bases and at J to 2 bases, leaving 9 bases not matched to a gene. Germline CDR1 is MDHEN and CDR2 is SYDVKM. This CDR3 comprises 17 residues. The CDR3 sequence is CASSLGPSGETYNEQFF. Written as DNA, the CDR3 is TGTGCCAGCAGTTTAGGGCCTAGCGGTGAGACCTACAATGAGCAGTTCTTC.

This clone showed up just a few times. The V gene is TRBV7-6, the J gene TRBJ1-6; 10 bases are a match to TRBD1. The J segment lost 11 bases and the V segment lost 2 bases, leaving 3 bases of the junction unmatched. The germline CDR1 and CDR2 sequences are SGHVS and FNYEAQ. The CDR3 sequence is 14 residues long. The CDR3 reads CASSLSGTGAPLHF. Written as DNA, the CDR3 is TGTGCCAGCAGCTTATCGGGGACAGGGGCACCCCTCCACTTT.

This chain joins TRBV30 and TRBJ1-4; D is perhaps TRBD1 (5 bases). Germline CDR1 is GTSNPN and CDR2 is SVGIG (reference sequence). V was trimmed by 5 bases and J by 5 bases, leaving 12 bases between them. The CDR3 loop spans 13 amino acids. The CDR3 DNA reads as TGTGCCTGGGGCCTTGGGGGGAATGAAAAACTGTTTTTT. It yields the protein CAWGLGGNEKLFF. Full variable domain (rest looked up from reference TRBV30 and TRBJ1-4): SQTIHQWPATLVQPVGSPLSLECTVEGTSNPNLYWYRQAAGRGLQLLFYSVGIGQISSEVPQNLSASRPQDRQFILSSKKLLLSDSGFYLCAWGLGGNEKLFFGSGTQLSVL.

This clone has only one observation. The chain uses TRBV28 and TRBJ2-2, with TRBD2 matching over 15 bases. Germline V gene sequence: CDR1 MDHEN, CDR2 SYDVKM. Trimming removed 6 bases from V and 3 bases from J; junction bases left unmatched: 11. This CDR3 has 19 amino acids. The CDR3 loop reads CASSTTRTSGGVYTGELFF. DNA for the CDR3: TGTGCCAGCAGCACCACTAGGACTAGCGGGGGGGTTTACACCGGGGAGCTGTTTTTT.